This T cell receptor beta chain was identified during a study of blood T cell repertoires in COVID-19. Study background: Researchers got acute and convalescent COVID-19 samples from the United States, Italy and Spain.

Produced via immunoSEQ multiplex PCR; TCRdb's table is partial and in-frame only. The data contain 300,000 to 400,000 clones, approximately 83% of them seen just once; the ten biggest clones take up around 4%. Enrolled through a virtual design, the participants were between about 18 and 100 years of age and came from approximately 25 US areas. Participants reported their clinical history, and cohort assignment relied on those reports. CDR1 SEHNR and CDR2 FQNEAQ come from the germline V gene (reference sequence). V was pared by 3 bases and J by 4 bases, with 15 bases between. This CDR3 has 15 residues.

The sequenced sample was PBMCs or T cells enriched from blood (not recorded which). The sequence derives from a woman in her 40s with acute COVID-19. The V call is TRBV7-9, the J call TRBJ1-1; D remains ambiguous. CDR3 DNA: TGTGCCAGCAGCTTGACCGTGAGTCGGAGCACTGAAGCTTTCTTT. This sequence encodes CASSLTVSRSTEAFF.